The 5 T cell receptor beta chains presented below share a single source sample, sequenced in a study of blood T cell repertoires in COVID-19. Some clones are missing from TCRdb's copy, which holds only in-frame ones; the method was immunoSEQ multiplex PCR. Found here are about 160,000 clones, around 82% of them singletons; the top ten hold roughly 6.4%. The sample comprised peripheral blood. The receptors come from a woman between 40 and 55 years old with COVID-19, enrolled during active disease.

The V gene is TRBV5-3, the J gene TRBJ2-5; TRBD1 aligns across 9 bases. TRBV5-3 is assigned to the ORF class and has an uncertain function. The CDR3 runs to 15 residues. V trimming: 2 bases; J trimming: 3 bases; junction bases outside the gene matches: 5. Here the CDR3 reads CARSLLRDREETQYF. The DNA for the CDR3 is TGTGCCAGAAGCTTACTACGGGACAGGGAAGAGACCCAGTACTTC.

The chain uses TRBV4-1 and TRBJ1-1; unclear D gene. Trimming shortened V by 2 bases and J by 1 base, and 8 bases separated the two germline ends. Germline V gives CDR1 MGHRA, CDR2 YSYEKL. The CDR3 sequence is 14 residues long. CDR3 in amino acids: CASSQTRWNTEAFF. Written as DNA, the CDR3 is TGCGCCAGCAGCCAAACCCGGTGGAACACTGAAGCTTTCTTT.

The rearrangement uses TRBV7-9 and TRBJ2-1, with 14 nucleotides matching TRBD2. The CDR3 is 16 amino acids. In germline, CDR1 is SEHNR, CDR2 FQNEAQ (reference sequence). Trimming cost V 5 bases and J 5 bases; bases outside gene matches: 5. CDR3 nucleotides: TGTGCCAGCAGCCAGACTAGCGGGAGGGCGAACAATGAGCAGTTCTTC. It translates to CASSQTSGRANNEQFF.

V and J are TRBV19 and TRBJ1-1; TRBD1 agrees at 7 bases. The CDR3 consists of 11 residues. Trimming removed 9 bases from V and 7 bases from J; junction bases left unmatched: 5. Looked up from germline, CDR1 is LNHDA and CDR2 is SQIVND (reference sequence). DNA for the CDR3: TGTGCCAGCCTCAGGGGGGTTGAAGCTTTCTTT. It translates to CASLRGVEAFF.

The V call is TRBV18, the J call TRBJ2-7, with 10 bases that match TRBD1. Per germline, CDR1 KGHSH and CDR2 LQKENI. Losses at the gene ends were 5 bases for V and 5 bases for J; bases not matched to a gene: 9. This CDR3 comprises 15 residues. The CDR3 here is CASSVTGQGLNEQYF. For the CDR3, the DNA is TGTGCCAGCTCAGTAACGGGACAGGGGTTAAACGAGCAGTACTTC.